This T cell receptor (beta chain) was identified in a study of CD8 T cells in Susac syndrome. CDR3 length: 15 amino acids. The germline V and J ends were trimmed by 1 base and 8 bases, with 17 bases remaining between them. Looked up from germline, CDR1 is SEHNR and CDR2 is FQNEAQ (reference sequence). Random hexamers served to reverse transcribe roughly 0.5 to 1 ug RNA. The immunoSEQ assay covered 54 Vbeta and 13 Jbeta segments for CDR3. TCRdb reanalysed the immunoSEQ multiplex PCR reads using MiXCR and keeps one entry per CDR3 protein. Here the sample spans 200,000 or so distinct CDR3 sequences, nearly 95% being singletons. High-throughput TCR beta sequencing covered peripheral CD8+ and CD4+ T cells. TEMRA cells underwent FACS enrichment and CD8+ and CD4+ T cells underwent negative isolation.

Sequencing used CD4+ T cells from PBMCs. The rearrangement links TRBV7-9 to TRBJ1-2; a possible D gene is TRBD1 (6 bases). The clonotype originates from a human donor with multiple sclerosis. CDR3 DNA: TGTGCCAGCAGCTTAGGTTTGGGGGCGCAAGAAGGCTACACCTTC. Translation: CASSLGLGAQEGYTF.